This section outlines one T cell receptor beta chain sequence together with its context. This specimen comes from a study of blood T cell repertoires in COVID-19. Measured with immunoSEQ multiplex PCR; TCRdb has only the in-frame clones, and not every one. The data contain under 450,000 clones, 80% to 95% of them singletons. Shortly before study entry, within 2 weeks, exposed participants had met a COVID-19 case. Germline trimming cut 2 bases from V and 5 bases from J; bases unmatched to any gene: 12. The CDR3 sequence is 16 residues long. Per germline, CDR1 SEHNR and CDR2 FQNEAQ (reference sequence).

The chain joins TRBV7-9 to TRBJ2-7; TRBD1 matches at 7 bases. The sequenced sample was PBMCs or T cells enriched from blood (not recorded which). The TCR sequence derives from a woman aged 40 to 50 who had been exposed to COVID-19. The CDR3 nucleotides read TGTGCCAGCAGCTTATGGCAGGGGGTGGTTAGTCACGAGCAGTACTTC. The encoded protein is CASSLWQGVVSHEQYF.